This TCR beta chain was identified during a study of Ad26.COV2.S vaccination and SARS-CoV-2 variants. Notes on the study in general: Placebo recipients trailed vaccine recipients in spike-specific TCR breadth.

Details on this clone: Its antigen is as yet unknown.

The germline V and J ends were trimmed by 4 bases and 7 bases, with 14 bases remaining between them. The CDR3 totals 13 residues. CDR1 and CDR2 from the germline V gene are LNHDA and SQIVND (reference sequence). Only in-frame clones appear in the TCRdb table, and some are missing; sequencing was by immunoSEQ multiplex PCR. Among around 94,000 clones, around 80% were seen once, and the ten largest hold 17%. This clonotype was sampled from a human donor who had recovered from COVID-19. The sequenced sample was peripheral blood, obtained after recovery from COVID-19. The V call is TRBV19, the J call TRBJ2-7; D remains ambiguous. CDR3 residues: CASSTDQVGEQYF. In nucleotides, the CDR3 is TGTGCCAGTAGTACGGACCAGGTCGGTGAGCAGTACTTC.